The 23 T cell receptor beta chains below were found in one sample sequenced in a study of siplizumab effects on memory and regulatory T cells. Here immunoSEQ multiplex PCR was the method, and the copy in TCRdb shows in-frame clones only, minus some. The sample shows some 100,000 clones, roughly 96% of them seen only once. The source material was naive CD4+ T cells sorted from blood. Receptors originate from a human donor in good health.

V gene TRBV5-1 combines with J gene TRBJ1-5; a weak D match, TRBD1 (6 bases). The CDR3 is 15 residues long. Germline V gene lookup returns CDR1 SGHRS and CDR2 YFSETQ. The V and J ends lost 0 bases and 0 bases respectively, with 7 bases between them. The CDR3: CASSLEGGSNQPQHF. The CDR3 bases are TGCGCCAGCAGCTTGGAAGGGGGTAGCAATCAGCCCCAGCATTTT.

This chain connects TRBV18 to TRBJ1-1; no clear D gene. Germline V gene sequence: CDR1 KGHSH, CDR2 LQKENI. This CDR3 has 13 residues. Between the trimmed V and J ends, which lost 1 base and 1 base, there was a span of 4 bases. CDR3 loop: CASSPLRNTEAFF. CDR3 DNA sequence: TGTGCCAGCTCACCACTTAGGAACACTGAAGCTTTCTTT.

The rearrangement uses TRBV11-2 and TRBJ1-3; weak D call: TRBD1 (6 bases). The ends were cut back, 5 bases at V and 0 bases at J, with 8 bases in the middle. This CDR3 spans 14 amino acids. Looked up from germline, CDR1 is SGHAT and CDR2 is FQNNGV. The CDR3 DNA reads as TGTGCCAGCAGCCTAGGGGGCTCTGGAAACACCATATATTTT. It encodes CASSLGGSGNTIYF.

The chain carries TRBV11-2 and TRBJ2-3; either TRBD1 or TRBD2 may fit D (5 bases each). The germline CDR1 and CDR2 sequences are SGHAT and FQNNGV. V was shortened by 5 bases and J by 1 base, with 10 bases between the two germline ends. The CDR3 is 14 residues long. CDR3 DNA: TGTGCCAGCAGCCGGGACCCACGCACAGATACGCAGTATTTT. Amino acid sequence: CASSRDPRTDTQYF.

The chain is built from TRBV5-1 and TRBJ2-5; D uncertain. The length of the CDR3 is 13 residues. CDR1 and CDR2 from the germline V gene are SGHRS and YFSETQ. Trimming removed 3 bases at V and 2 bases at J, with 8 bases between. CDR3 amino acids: CASSSVQQETQYF. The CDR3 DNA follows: TGCGCCAGCAGCTCGGTCCAGCAAGAGACCCAGTACTTC.

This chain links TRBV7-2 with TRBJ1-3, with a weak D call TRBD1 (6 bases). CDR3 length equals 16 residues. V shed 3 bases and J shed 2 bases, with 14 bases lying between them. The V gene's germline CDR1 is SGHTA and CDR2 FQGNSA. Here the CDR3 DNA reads TGTGCCAGCAGCTTTTTCTCGGACAGCACTGGAAACACCATATATTTT. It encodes CASSFFSDSTGNTIYF.

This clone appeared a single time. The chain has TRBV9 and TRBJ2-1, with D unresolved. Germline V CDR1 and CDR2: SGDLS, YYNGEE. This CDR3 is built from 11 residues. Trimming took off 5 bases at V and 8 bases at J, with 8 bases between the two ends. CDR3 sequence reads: CASSREHEQFF. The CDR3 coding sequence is TGTGCCAGCAGTCGTGAGCATGAGCAGTTCTTC.

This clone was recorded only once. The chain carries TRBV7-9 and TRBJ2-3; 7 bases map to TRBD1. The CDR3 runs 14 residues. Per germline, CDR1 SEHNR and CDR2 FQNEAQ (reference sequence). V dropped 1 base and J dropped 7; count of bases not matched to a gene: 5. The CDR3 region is CASSLEAGGYTQYF. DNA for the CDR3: TGTGCCAGCAGCTTAGAGGCAGGGGGATATACGCAGTATTTT.

CDR3 sequence reads: CASSYSQDTIYF. DNA for the CDR3: TGTGCCAGCAGTTACTCGCAGGACACCATATATTTT. This chain uses TRBV6-6 with TRBJ1-3, with D hard to call. Trimming shortened V by 0 bases and J by 8 bases, and 5 bases separated the two germline ends. Germline loops: CDR1 MNHNY, CDR2 SVGAGI (reference sequence). The CDR3 extends over 12 amino acids.

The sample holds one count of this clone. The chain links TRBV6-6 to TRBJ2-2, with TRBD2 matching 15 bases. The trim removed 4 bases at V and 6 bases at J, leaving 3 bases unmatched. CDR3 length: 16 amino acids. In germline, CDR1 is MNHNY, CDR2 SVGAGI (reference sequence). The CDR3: CASSWTSGGASGELFF. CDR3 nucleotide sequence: TGTGCCAGCAGTTGGACTAGCGGGGGGGCCTCCGGGGAGCTGTTTTTT.

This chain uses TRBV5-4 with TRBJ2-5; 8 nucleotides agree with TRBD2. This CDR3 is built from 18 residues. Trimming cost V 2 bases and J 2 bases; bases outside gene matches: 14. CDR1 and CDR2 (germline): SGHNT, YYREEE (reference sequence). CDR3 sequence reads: CASSLKSLAGGSQETQYF. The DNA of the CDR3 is TGTGCCAGCAGCTTAAAGTCCTTGGCGGGGGGATCACAAGAGACCCAGTACTTC.

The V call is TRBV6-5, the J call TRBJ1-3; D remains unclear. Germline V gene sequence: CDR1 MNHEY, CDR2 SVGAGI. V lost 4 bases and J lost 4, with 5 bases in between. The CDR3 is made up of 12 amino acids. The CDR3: CASSSRGNTIYF. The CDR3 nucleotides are TGTGCCAGCAGTTCACGGGGAAACACCATATATTTT.

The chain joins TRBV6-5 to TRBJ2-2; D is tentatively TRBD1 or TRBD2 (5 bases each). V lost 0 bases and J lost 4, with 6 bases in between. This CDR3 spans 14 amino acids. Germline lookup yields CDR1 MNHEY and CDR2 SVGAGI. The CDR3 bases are TGTGCCAGCAGTTACTCTGGGGGCACCGGGGAGCTGTTTTTT. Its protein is CASSYSGGTGELFF.

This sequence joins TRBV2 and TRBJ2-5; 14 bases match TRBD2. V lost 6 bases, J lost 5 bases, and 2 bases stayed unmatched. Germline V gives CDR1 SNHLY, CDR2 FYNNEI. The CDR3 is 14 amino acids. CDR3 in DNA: TGTGCCAGCAGGGGACTAGCGGGGGCCGAGACCCAGTACTTC. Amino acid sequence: CASRGLAGAETQYF.

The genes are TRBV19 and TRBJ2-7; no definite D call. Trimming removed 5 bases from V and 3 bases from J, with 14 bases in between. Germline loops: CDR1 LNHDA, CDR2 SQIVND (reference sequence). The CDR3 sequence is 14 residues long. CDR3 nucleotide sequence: TGTGCCAGTAGTTCCCACAACCTTGACTACGAGCAGTACTTC. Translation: CASSSHNLDYEQYF. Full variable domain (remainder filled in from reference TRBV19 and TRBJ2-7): DGGITQSPKYLFRKEGQNVTLSCEQNLNHDAMYWYRQDPGQGLRLIYYSQIVNDFQKGDIAEGYSVSREKKESFPLTVTSAQKNPTAFYLCASSSHNLDYEQYFGPGTRLTVT.

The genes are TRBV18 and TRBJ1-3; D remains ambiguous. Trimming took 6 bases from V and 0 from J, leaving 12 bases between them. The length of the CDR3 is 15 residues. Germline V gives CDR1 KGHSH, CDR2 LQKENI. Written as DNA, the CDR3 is TGTGCCAGCTCCCCTCCTAGGCTCTCTGGAAACACCATATATTTT. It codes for CASSPPRLSGNTIYF. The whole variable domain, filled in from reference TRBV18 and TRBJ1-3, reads NAGVMQNPRHLVRRRGQEARLRCSPMKGHSHVYWYRQLPEEGLKFMVYLQKENIIDESGMPKERFSAEFPKEGPSILRIQQVVRGDSAAYFCASSPPRLSGNTIYFGEGSWLTVV.

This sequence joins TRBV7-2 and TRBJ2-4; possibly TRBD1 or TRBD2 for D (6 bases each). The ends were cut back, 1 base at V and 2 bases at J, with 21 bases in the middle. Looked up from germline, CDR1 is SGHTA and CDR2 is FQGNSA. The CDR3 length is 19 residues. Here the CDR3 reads CASSLDSPWGALSKNIQYF. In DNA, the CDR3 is TGTGCCAGCAGCTTAGACTCCCCGTGGGGGGCATTGTCCAAAAACATTCAGTACTTC.

CDR3 residues: CSAPLNGYTF. As DNA, the CDR3 is TGCAGTGCTCCTCTCAATGGCTACACCTTC. The gene calls are TRBV20-1 and TRBJ1-2; D unresolved. CDR1 DFQATT and CDR2 SNEGSKA come from the germline V gene (reference sequence). The length of the CDR3 is 10 residues. V was trimmed by 5 bases and J by 6 bases, leaving 7 bases between them.

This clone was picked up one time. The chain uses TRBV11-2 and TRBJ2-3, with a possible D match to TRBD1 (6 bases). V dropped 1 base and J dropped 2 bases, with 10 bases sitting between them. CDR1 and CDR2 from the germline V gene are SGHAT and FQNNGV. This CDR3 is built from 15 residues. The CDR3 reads CASSLALGATDTQYF. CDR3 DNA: TGTGCCAGCAGCTTAGCCTTGGGGGCCACAGATACGCAGTATTTT.

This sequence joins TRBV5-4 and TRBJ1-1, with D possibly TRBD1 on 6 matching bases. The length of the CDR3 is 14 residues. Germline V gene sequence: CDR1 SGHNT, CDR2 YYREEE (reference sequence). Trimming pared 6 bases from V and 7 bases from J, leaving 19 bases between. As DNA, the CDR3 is TGTGCCAGCACGCAGGGGTTGGGGGCGGGTGAAGCTTTCTTT. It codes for CASTQGLGAGEAFF.

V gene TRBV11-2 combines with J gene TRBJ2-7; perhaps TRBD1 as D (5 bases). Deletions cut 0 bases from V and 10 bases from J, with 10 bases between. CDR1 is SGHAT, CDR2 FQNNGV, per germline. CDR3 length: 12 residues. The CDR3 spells CASSLDGHLQYF. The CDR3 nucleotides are TGTGCCAGCAGCTTAGACGGACATCTCCAGTACTTC.

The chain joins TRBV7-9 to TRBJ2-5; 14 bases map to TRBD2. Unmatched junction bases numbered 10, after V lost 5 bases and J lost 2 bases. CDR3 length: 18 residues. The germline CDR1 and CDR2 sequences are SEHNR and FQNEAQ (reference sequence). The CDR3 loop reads CASSTRTSGGLGQETQYF. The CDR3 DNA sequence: TGTGCCAGCAGCACACGGACTAGCGGGGGGTTGGGGCAAGAGACCCAGTACTTC.

The CDR3 sequence: CASSRGQGLNEQFF. Written as DNA, the CDR3 is TGCGCCAGCAGCCGGGGACAGGGATTGAATGAGCAGTTCTTC. V is TRBV4-1 and J is TRBJ2-1; 9 bases are a match to TRBD1. J gave up 7 bases and V 4 bases, and 5 bases lay outside the gene matches. CDR3 length: 14 amino acids. The germline V gene has CDR1 MGHRA and CDR2 YSYEKL.